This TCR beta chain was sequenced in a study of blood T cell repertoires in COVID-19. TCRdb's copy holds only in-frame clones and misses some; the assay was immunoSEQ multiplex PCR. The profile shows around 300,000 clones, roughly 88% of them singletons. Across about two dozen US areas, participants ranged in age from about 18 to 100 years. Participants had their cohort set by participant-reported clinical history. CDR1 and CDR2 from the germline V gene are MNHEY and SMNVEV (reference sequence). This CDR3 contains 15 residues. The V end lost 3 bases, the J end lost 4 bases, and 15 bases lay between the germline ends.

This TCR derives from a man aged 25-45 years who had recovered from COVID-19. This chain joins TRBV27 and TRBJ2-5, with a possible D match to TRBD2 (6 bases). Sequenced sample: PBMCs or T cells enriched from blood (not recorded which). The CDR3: CASSFLGTPRETQYF. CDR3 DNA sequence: TGTGCCAGCAGTTTCTTGGGGACTCCCCGAGAGACCCAGTACTTC.